The table lists the clone carrying this T cell receptor (beta chain) with many counts. Its matching antigen is unknown. What was amplified from RNA transcripts were TCR beta CDR3 regions. The HTBI primer set was used in a first-round RT-PCR of the TCR CDR3. TCRdb independently ran MiXCR on the multiplex PCR reads; one entry per CDR3 protein. The data show 250,000 to 350,000 distinct CDR3 sequences, with roughly 15% seen just once and 33% held by the top ten. The sample is drawn from a study of T cells in Graves' hyperthyroidism and ophthalmopathy. Trimming left V 5 bases short and J 6 bases short, with 15 bases between. CDR3 size: 14 residues. Looked up from germline, CDR1 is MNHEY and CDR2 is SMNVEV (reference sequence). Orbital computed tomography, thyroid ultrasound, serum thyroxine and TRAb, and clinical symptoms together informed the diagnoses. PBMCs were obtained from 9.5 to 10 ml fresh peripheral blood.

Overall study findings and caveats: Ophthalmopathy was model-predicted a median about 6 months pre-onset. Separation of ophthalmopathy from stable hyperthyroidism was achieved by a 13 V-J model.

The source material was blood. The rearrangement uses TRBV27 and TRBJ2-3, with a possible D match to TRBD1 (6 bases). The sequence was collected from a man aged 25-40 years with Graves' hyperthyroidism. The DNA for the CDR3 is TGTGCCAGCAGTCGAACAGGGACCTGGGATACGCAGTATTTT. The encoded protein is CASSRTGTWDTQYF.